A selection of T cell receptor beta chains follows, all from one sample in a study of T-cell reconstitution after alpha-beta-depleted transplantation in children. TCRdb re-called the PCR reads through MiXCR, storing one row per CDR3 protein. The table includes hundreds of thousands of distinct CDR3 sequences, roughly an eighth detected once. The specimen was PBMCs from the stem cell graft donor, collected from the stem cell graft. The receptors stem from a human donor who donated a stem cell graft to a child with combined immunodeficiency. The CDR3 runs from the conserved cysteine through the conserved F or W. Fields, in order: J gene, clone size, D gene, V gene, CDR3 protein, CDR3 DNA. A D gene is named only where the DNA matches it firmly. The size of a clone is reported for some rows only, either as once, few or many, or as a class for expanded clones.

J: TRBJ1-6; size: many; D: .; V: TRBV28; CDR3: CASSSKGFYNSPLHF; DNA: TGTGCCAGCAGTTCCAAGGGATTCTATAATTCACCCCTCCACTTT
J: TRBJ1-1; size: .; D: .; V: TRBV10-3; CDR3: CAISQTGDTEAFF; DNA: TGTGCCATCAGTCAGACCGGGGACACTGAAGCTTTCTTT
J: TRBJ1-1; size: once; D: .; V: TRBV7-9; CDR3: CASSVDPVAFF; DNA: TGTGCCAGCAGCGTTGACCCTGTGGCTTTCTTT
J: TRBJ2-3; size: few; D: TRBD2; V: TRBV10-3; CDR3: CAISEWLAGTDTQYF; DNA: TGTGCCATCAGTGAATGGCTAGCGGGGACAGATACGCAGTATTTT
J: TRBJ2-5; size: .; D: TRBD1; V: TRBV7-7; CDR3: CASSLGQGTFETQYF; DNA: TGTGCTAGCAGCTTGGGACAGGGTACCTTTGAGACCCAGTACTTC
J: TRBJ2-7; size: many; D: .; V: TRBV5-1; CDR3: CASSSGFEQYF; DNA: TGCGCCAGCAGCTCGGGGTTCGAGCAGTACTTC
J: TRBJ2-1; size: .; D: .; V: TRBV5-6; CDR3: CASSLYGTEQFF; DNA: TGTGCCAGCAGCTTGTACGGGACTGAGCAGTTCTTC
J: TRBJ2-1; size: .; D: TRBD2; V: TRBV6-5; CDR3: CASSYSHLSSGRNEQFF; DNA: TGTGCCAGCAGTTACTCTCATTTGTCTAGCGGAAGGAATGAGCAGTTCTTC
J: TRBJ2-3; size: many; D: TRBD2; V: TRBV5-6; CDR3: CASSLGTSRFPDTQYF; DNA: TGTGCCAGCAGCCTTGGGACTAGCCGATTCCCAGATACGCAGTATTTT
J: TRBJ2-5; size: .; D: TRBD2; V: TRBV6-2/TRBV6-3; CDR3: CASSSLAGGREETQYF; DNA: TGTGCCAGCAGTTCTCTAGCGGGAGGGCGAGAAGAGACCCAGTACTTC
J: TRBJ2-1; size: many; D: TRBD2; V: TRBV15; CDR3: CATSRGTTGGAYNEQFF; DNA: TGTGCCACCAGCAGAGGAACTACGGGAGGCGCCTACAATGAGCAGTTCTTC
J: TRBJ1-5; size: many; D: .; V: TRBV12-3/TRBV12-4; CDR3: CASSFSAGFNQPQHF; DNA: TGTGCCAGCAGTTTTAGTGCAGGGTTTAATCAGCCCCAGCATTTT
J: TRBJ2-1; size: few; D: .; V: TRBV14; CDR3: CASSHKYNEQFF; DNA: TGTGCCAGCAGCCACAAGTACAATGAGCAGTTCTTC
J: TRBJ2-1; size: .; D: .; V: TRBV3-1; CDR3: CASSQGPIVNEQFF; DNA: TGTGCCAGCAGCCAGGGACCTATAGTCAATGAGCAGTTCTTC
J: TRBJ2-7; size: .; D: .; V: TRBV7-3; CDR3: CASSKGGGRNYEQYF; DNA: TGTGCCAGCAGCAAAGGGGGGGGCAGGAACTACGAGCAGTACTTC
J: TRBJ2-3; size: many; D: .; V: TRBV29-1; CDR3: CSWFGNTDTQYF; DNA: TGCAGCTGGTTTGGTAACACAGATACGCAGTATTTT
J: TRBJ2-5; size: .; D: .; V: TRBV6-5; CDR3: CASSYNRGTETQYF; DNA: TGTGCCAGCAGTTACAATAGGGGGACTGAGACCCAGTACTTC
J: TRBJ2-7; size: few; D: .; V: TRBV5-1; CDR3: CASSALSGTYYEQYF; DNA: TGCGCCAGCAGCGCCCTTAGCGGAACTTACTACGAGCAGTACTTC
J: TRBJ2-2; size: few; D: .; V: TRBV2; CDR3: CASTPGNGELFF; DNA: TGTGCCAGCACCCCCGGTAACGGGGAGCTGTTTTTT
J: TRBJ2-5; size: few; D: .; V: TRBV12-3/TRBV12-4; CDR3: CASKTTGHQETQYF; DNA: TGTGCCAGCAAAACCACCGGGCATCAAGAGACCCAGTACTTC
J: TRBJ1-1; size: .; D: .; V: TRBV7-6; CDR3: CASSPRALMNTEAFF; DNA: TGTGCCAGCAGCCCCAGGGCGCTCATGAACACTGAAGCTTTCTTT
J: TRBJ2-7; size: .; D: .; V: TRBV18; CDR3: CASSPLRVLSHEQYF; DNA: TGTGCCAGCTCACCTCTAAGGGTTTTGTCTCACGAGCAGTACTTC
J: TRBJ2-1; size: .; D: .; V: TRBV12-3/TRBV12-4; CDR3: CASSHPLQGGKTYNEQFF; DNA: TGTGCCAGCAGCCACCCCCTGCAGGGGGGAAAGACCTACAATGAGCAGTTCTTC
J: TRBJ2-1; size: .; D: .; V: TRBV2; CDR3: CASSLGYTYNEQFF; DNA: TGTGCCAGCAGTCTGGGGTACACCTACAATGAGCAGTTCTTC
J: TRBJ2-1; size: .; D: TRBD2; V: TRBV4-1; CDR3: CASSQGFGGVYNEQFF; DNA: TGCGCCAGCAGCCAGGGATTCGGGGGGGTCTACAATGAGCAGTTCTTC
J: TRBJ2-1; size: many; D: .; V: TRBV5-1; CDR3: CASSLDSSSYNEQFF; DNA: TGTGCCAGCAGTTTGGACAGCAGCTCCTACAATGAGCAGTTCTTC
J: TRBJ1-1; size: few; D: .; V: TRBV20-1; CDR3: CSASPLRGGTEAFF; DNA: TGCAGTGCTAGTCCCCTCAGGGGCGGCACTGAAGCTTTCTTT
J: TRBJ1-1; size: many; D: .; V: TRBV28; CDR3: CASSTTFDGNPEWQDTEAFF; DNA: TGTGCCAGCAGTACCACATTCGACGGGAACCCGGAGTGGCAGGACACTGAAGCTTTCTTT
J: TRBJ1-1; size: many; D: .; V: TRBV6-2/TRBV6-3; CDR3: CASSFAADRLPMNTEAFF; DNA: TGTGCCAGCAGTTTCGCTGCCGACAGGCTCCCTATGAACACTGAAGCTTTCTTT
J: TRBJ1-1; size: few; D: .; V: TRBV27; CDR3: CASSLSVEMAEAFF; DNA: TGTGCCAGCAGTTTATCGGTAGAAATGGCTGAAGCTTTCTTT
J: TRBJ2-1; size: .; D: TRBD2; V: TRBV5-1; CDR3: CASSRTRSGGPYNEQFF; DNA: TGCGCCAGCAGCCGAACCAGAAGCGGGGGGCCATACAATGAGCAGTTCTTC
J: TRBJ2-3; size: few; D: .; V: TRBV24-1; CDR3: CATSDSYPTTQYF; DNA: TGTGCCACCAGTGATTCCTACCCCACTACGCAGTATTTT
J: TRBJ2-3; size: many; D: TRBD2; V: TRBV20-1; CDR3: CSARDPTSGGPKIDTQYF; DNA: TGCAGTGCTAGAGATCCTACTAGCGGGGGGCCGAAGATAGATACGCAGTATTTT
J: TRBJ2-4; size: many; D: .; V: TRBV7-2; CDR3: CASSRQESIQYF; DNA: TGTGCCAGCAGCCGGCAGGAGAGCATTCAGTACTTC
J: TRBJ1-5; size: .; D: .; V: TRBV12-3/TRBV12-4; CDR3: CASRLTDSHLSNQPQHF; DNA: TGTGCCAGCAGGTTAACAGACAGCCACCTTAGCAATCAGCCCCAGCATTTT
J: TRBJ2-5; size: .; D: TRBD1; V: TRBV6-1; CDR3: CASNPGQGRETQYF; DNA: TGTGCCAGCAACCCGGGACAGGGTCGAGAGACCCAGTACTTC
J: TRBJ1-2; size: few; D: TRBD1; V: TRBV29-1; CDR3: CSVWTGAYGYTF; DNA: TGCAGCGTGTGGACAGGGGCATATGGCTACACCTTC
J: TRBJ2-3; size: .; D: .; V: TRBV5-1; CDR3: CASSSADGPSTDTQYF; DNA: TGCGCCAGCAGCTCCGCAGACGGCCCTAGCACAGATACGCAGTATTTT
J: TRBJ1-6; size: few; D: TRBD1; V: TRBV4-3; CDR3: CASSSDRGFSPLHF; DNA: TGCGCCAGCAGCTCCGACAGGGGATTCTCACCCCTCCACTTT
J: TRBJ2-6; size: many; D: .; V: TRBV6-5; CDR3: CASSYSSSGANVLTF; DNA: TGTGCCAGCAGTTACTCGAGCTCTGGGGCCAACGTCCTGACTTTC
J: TRBJ1-2; size: .; D: .; V: TRBV7-9; CDR3: CASRSTGPGAVGGYTF; DNA: TGTGCCAGCAGATCGACGGGCCCAGGGGCAGTGGGTGGCTACACCTTC
J: TRBJ2-3; size: many; D: TRBD2; V: TRBV15; CDR3: CATGGDRGTQYF; DNA: TGTGCCACCGGGGGGGATCGAGGTACGCAGTATTTT
J: TRBJ2-3; size: many; D: TRBD1; V: TRBV4-3; CDR3: CASSQDRPGGARDTQYF; DNA: TGCGCCAGCAGCCAAGATCGCCCAGGGGGCGCGAGGGATACGCAGTATTTT
J: TRBJ1-1; size: .; D: .; V: TRBV9; CDR3: CASSALANTEAFF; DNA: TGTGCCAGCAGCGCACTAGCAAACACTGAAGCTTTCTTT
J: TRBJ2-7; size: few; D: .; V: TRBV28; CDR3: CASSLSMVYEQYF; DNA: TGTGCCAGCAGTTTGTCTATGGTGTACGAGCAGTACTTC
J: TRBJ2-7; size: few; D: TRBD1; V: TRBV3-1; CDR3: CATSGTGYAYEQYF; DNA: TGTGCCACTTCCGGGACAGGGTACGCCTACGAGCAGTACTTC
J: TRBJ2-7; size: medium-sized; D: .; V: TRBV20-1; CDR3: CSARENSEVTEQYF; DNA: TGCAGTGCTAGAGAGAACTCGGAAGTGACAGAGCAGTACTTC
J: TRBJ2-2; size: .; D: TRBD2; V: TRBV10-3; CDR3: CAITDPRGGAGTGELFF; DNA: TGTGCCATCACTGATCCTCGGGGAGGGGCGGGCACCGGGGAGCTGTTTTTT
J: TRBJ2-1; size: .; D: TRBD2; V: TRBV12-3/TRBV12-4; CDR3: CASSLGTRGGNEQFF; DNA: TGTGCCAGCAGTTTAGGGACTCGCGGGGGTAATGAGCAGTTCTTC
J: TRBJ2-7; size: .; D: TRBD1; V: TRBV29-1; CDR3: CSVVRGTASYEQYF; DNA: TGCAGCGTTGTGAGGGGGACAGCCTCCTACGAGCAGTACTTC
J: TRBJ1-1; size: many; D: TRBD1; V: TRBV7-3; CDR3: CASSLTGQGMNTEAFF; DNA: TGTGCCAGCAGCTTAACGGGACAGGGGATGAACACTGAAGCTTTCTTT
J: TRBJ2-7; size: few; D: .; V: TRBV20-1; CDR3: CSAGAGRGYEQYF; DNA: TGCAGTGCCGGAGCCGGGAGAGGATACGAGCAGTACTTC
J: TRBJ2-5; size: few; D: TRBD1; V: TRBV15; CDR3: CATSRGGTGDQETQYF; DNA: TGTGCCACCAGCAGAGGTGGGACAGGGGACCAAGAGACCCAGTACTTC
J: TRBJ1-6; size: many; D: .; V: TRBV7-9; CDR3: CASSLEDRTLHF; DNA: TGTGCCAGCAGCTTAGAGGACAGAACCCTCCACTTT